These 29 T cell receptor beta chains came from one sample sequenced in a study of blood T cell repertoires in COVID-19. Here immunoSEQ multiplex PCR was the method, and the copy in TCRdb shows in-frame clones only, minus some. This sample has approximately 350,000 clones, with approximately 89% found just once. The source material was peripheral blood. All receptors derive from a woman aged 18-29 years who had recovered from COVID-19.

The chain links TRBV6-2 or TRBV6-3 to TRBJ1-2; 9 nucleotides agree with TRBD1. From germline, CDR1 is MNHEY and CDR2 SVGEGT. The length of the CDR3 is 16 residues. The ends lost 6 bases at V and 3 bases at J; junction bases unmatched: 11. The CDR3 DNA follows: TGTGCCAGCAGCTCCCGGGACAGGGAACGGCACTATGGCTACACCTTC. Translation gives CASSSRDRERHYGYTF.

The chain uses TRBV6-5 and TRBJ2-1; TRBD2 aligns across 12 bases. The CDR3 consists of 15 residues. Germline CDR1 MNHEY, CDR2 SVGAGI. After removal of 6 bases from V and 1 base from J, the junction contained 1 base not matched to a gene. The CDR3 spells CASRLAGGSYNEQFF. CDR3 nucleotide sequence: TGTGCCAGCAGACTAGCGGGGGGATCCTACAATGAGCAGTTCTTC.

The V gene is TRBV24-1, the J gene TRBJ1-1; a possible D gene is TRBD1 (6 bases). The CDR3 is made up of 13 amino acids. Germline assignment: CDR1 KGHDR and CDR2 SFDVKD. V was pared by 5 bases and J by 1 base, with 7 bases between. This CDR3 is CATSVGANTEAFF. The CDR3 DNA sequence: TGTGCCACCAGTGTGGGGGCGAACACTGAAGCTTTCTTT.

The rearrangement links TRBV6-2 or TRBV6-3 to TRBJ2-7, with a possible D match to TRBD2 (6 bases). With 0 bases removed from V and 6 bases from J, the gap between germline ends came to 12 bases. CDR1 and CDR2 (germline): MNHEY, SVGEGT. The length of the CDR3 is 14 residues. CDR3 sequence reads: CASSYSRGDGEQYV. CDR3 bases: TGTGCCAGCAGTTACTCGCGCGGGGACGGCGAGCAGTACGTC.

This clone was recorded only once. This chain links TRBV18 with TRBJ1-1, with D unclear. From germline, CDR1 is KGHSH and CDR2 LQKENI. Between the trimmed V and J ends, which lost 0 bases and 5 bases, there was a span of 7 bases. The CDR3 is 13 residues long. CDR3 in DNA: TGTGCCAGCTCACCACCGAGTTGGACTGAAGCTTTCTTT. Encoded protein: CASSPPSWTEAFF.

This chain uses TRBV7-9 with TRBJ1-2; D ambiguous. V lost 6 bases and J 4 bases, leaving 12 bases between the germline ends. This CDR3 spans 13 amino acids. Germline V gives CDR1 SEHNR, CDR2 FQNEAQ (reference sequence). The CDR3 nucleotides read TGTGCCAGCAGTCCCGTTCGAGCCTATGGCTACACCTTC. Its protein is CASSPVRAYGYTF. The whole variable domain, remainder taken from reference TRBV7-9 and TRBJ1-2, is DTGVSQNPRHKITKRGQNVTFRCDPISEHNRLYWYRQTLGQGPEFLTYFQNEAQLEKSRLLSDRFSAERPKGSFSTLEIQRTEQGDSAMYLCASSPVRAYGYTFGSGTRLTVV.

V is TRBV5-3 and J is TRBJ2-7; TRBD2 is a possible D gene (5 bases). TRBV5-3 is annotated as an ORF whose role is uncertain. V lost 2 bases and J 7 bases, leaving 28 bases between the germline ends. This CDR3 region has 18 residues. The CDR3 DNA reads as TGTGCCAGAAGCTTTGTTTTTAATAGGGCTCTTGTAAGGGAGGAGCAGTACGTC. Its protein product is CARSFVFNRALVREEQYV.

V usage is TRBV6-2 or TRBV6-3 and J usage is TRBJ2-1, with D possibly TRBD2 on 6 matching bases. Germline lookup yields CDR1 MNHEY and CDR2 SVGEGT. This CDR3 comprises 15 residues. Trimming stripped 2 bases from V and 4 bases from J, with 12 bases between. DNA for the CDR3: TGTGCCAGCAGTTACGCGGAGGCGGGGTACAATGAGCAGTTCTTC. This encodes CASSYAEAGYNEQFF.

With respect to this clone: This sample also contains other DNA sequences that code for the same CDR3. The rearrangement uses TRBV24-1 and TRBJ2-5, with D maybe TRBD1 (7 bases). This CDR3 has 12 residues. The V gene's germline CDR1 is KGHDR and CDR2 SFDVKD. Trimming took 5 bases from V and 5 from J, leaving 8 bases between them. The CDR3 region has the DNA TGTGCCACCAGTGCAGGGGGGGAGACCCAGTACTTC. Translated, it gives CATSAGGETQYF.

This chain joins TRBV4-1 and TRBJ2-3; the match to TRBD1 covers 8 bases. Germline CDR1 and CDR2: MGHRA and YSYEKL. V lost 1 base to trimming and J lost 5 bases; unmatched junction nucleotides: 14. The CDR3 sequence is 18 residues long. The CDR3 sequence: CASSQGTGTPSPGDTQYF. CDR3 bases: TGCGCCAGCAGCCAAGGGACAGGGACGCCCAGTCCAGGAGATACGCAGTATTTT.

J is TRBJ2-7 and V is TRBV5-6; 13 bases match TRBD2. The V gene end was trimmed by 4 bases and the J gene end by 7 bases; junction bases not matched to a gene: 2. CDR3 length: 13 residues. CDR1 SGHDT and CDR2 YYEEEE come from the germline V gene. This chain's CDR3 is CASSPGLAGEQYV. DNA for the CDR3: TGTGCCAGCAGCCCGGGACTAGCGGGAGAGCAGTACGTC.

The V gene is TRBV24-1, the J gene TRBJ2-5; 9 bases align to TRBD1. The CDR3 sequence is 15 residues long. Trimming took 5 bases from V and 4 from J; bases not matched to a gene: 7. The germline V gene has CDR1 KGHDR and CDR2 SFDVKD. The CDR3 loop reads CATSVGDREGETQYF. The CDR3 DNA follows: TGTGCCACCAGTGTTGGGGACAGGGAGGGAGAGACCCAGTACTTC.

This chain connects TRBV19 to TRBJ1-2; D unresolved. This CDR3 has 12 residues. The germline gives CDR1 LNHDA, CDR2 SQIVND (reference sequence). Trimming took 6 bases from V and 7 from J, leaving 12 bases between them. CDR3 DNA: TGTGCCAGTAGGTCCCCCGAGAGTGGCTACACCTTC. Translated: CASRSPESGYTF.

This clone has a single count. The chain carries TRBV9 and TRBJ2-2; 9 bases fit TRBD2. Per germline, CDR1 SGDLS and CDR2 YYNGEE. V was pared by 4 bases and J by 4 bases, with 8 bases of the junction left unmatched. CDR3 length equals 16 residues. The CDR3: CASSPSWRGGTGELFF. CDR3 coding DNA: TGTGCCAGCAGCCCGAGCTGGCGGGGGGGCACCGGGGAGCTGTTTTTT.

The genes are TRBV7-9 and TRBJ2-2; D is unresolved. Trimming took off 0 bases at V and 5 bases at J, with 4 bases between the two ends. CDR3 length: 13 residues. The germline CDR1 and CDR2 sequences are SEHNR and FQNEAQ (reference sequence). CDR3 bases: TGTGCCAGCAGCTTAGCGCGAACCGGGGAGCTGTTTTTT. Amino acid sequence: CASSLARTGELFF.

This chain links TRBV24-1 with TRBJ2-1; 12 bases fit TRBD2. In germline, CDR1 is KGHDR, CDR2 SFDVKD. Germline trimming cut 4 bases from V and 3 bases from J; bases unmatched to any gene: 15. The CDR3 contains 20 residues. Here the CDR3 DNA reads TGTGCCACCAGTGACGCCCAAGGACTAGCGGGGAGTCTGAACTACAATGAGCAGTTCTTC. It specifies CATSDAQGLAGSLNYNEQFF.

In this sample, this clone turned up once. The rearrangement joins TRBV7-9 to TRBJ2-7; weak D call: TRBD1 (6 bases). Trimming took 5 bases from V and 0 from J, leaving 17 bases between them. The CDR3 is 16 residues long. Germline V CDR1 and CDR2: SEHNR, FQNEAQ (reference sequence). The CDR3 loop is CASSHTGTPSSYEQYV. DNA of the CDR3: TGTGCCAGCAGCCATACCGGGACACCAAGCTCCTACGAGCAGTACGTC.

The CDR3 spells CASSKGVIGANVLTF. The DNA for the CDR3 is TGTGCCAGTAGTAAAGGGGTCATAGGGGCCAACGTCCTGACTTTC. The chain couples TRBV19 to TRBJ2-6, with D possibly being TRBD1 (5 bases). Germline V gene data show CDR1 as LNHDA and CDR2 as SQIVND (reference sequence). V lost 4 bases and J 4 bases, leaving 11 bases between the germline ends. The CDR3 is 15 residues long.

V usage is TRBV9 and J usage is TRBJ1-3, with 8 bases aligning to TRBD1. V gave up 3 bases and J gave up 4 bases; unmatched junction bases: 6. Germline V gives CDR1 SGDLS, CDR2 YYNGEE. This CDR3 has 15 amino acids. The CDR3: CASSEDRVSGNTIYF. DNA for the CDR3: TGTGCCAGCAGCGAGGACAGGGTCTCGGGAAACACCATATATTTT. The full variable domain, in which reference TRBV9 and TRBJ1-3 provide the parts outside the CDR3, is DSGVTQTPKHLITATGQRVTLRCSPRSGDLSVYWYQQSLDQGLQFLIQYYNGEERAKGNILERFSAQQFPDLHSELNLSSLELGDSALYFCASSEDRVSGNTIYFGEGSWLTVV.

The rearrangement links TRBV6-2 or TRBV6-3 to TRBJ2-5; TRBD2 might be the D (6 bases). The V end lost 0 bases, the J end lost 0 bases, and 8 bases lay between the germline ends. The CDR3 runs 15 residues. Germline assignment: CDR1 MNHEY and CDR2 SVGEGT. The CDR3 DNA is TGTGCCAGCAGTTACTCCAGCGGGTACCAAGAGACCCAGTACTTC. Its translation: CASSYSSGYQETQYF.

This clone has just one count. The chain uses TRBV5-6 and TRBJ1-6, with D perhaps TRBD1 (6 bases). Per germline, CDR1 SGHDT and CDR2 YYEEEE. The ends were cut back, 2 bases at V and 6 bases at J, with 18 bases in the middle. This CDR3 comprises 17 residues. The CDR3 loop reads CASSFLTRQAGNSPLHF. The CDR3, as DNA: TGTGCCAGCAGCTTCCTTACCCGACAGGCTGGTAATTCACCCCTCCACTTT.

This clone was seen once. DNA of the CDR3: TGTGCCAGCAGCCACCTAGCGGGACCCACCGGGGAGCTGTTTTTT. Protein product: CASSHLAGPTGELFF. The chain couples TRBV11-3 to TRBJ2-2; 9 bases map to TRBD2. Germline-derived CDR1 and CDR2 are SGHNT and YENEEA. J was trimmed by 4 bases and V by 5 bases; bases with no gene match: 5. This CDR3 has 15 residues.

This clone has a single count. The V call is TRBV7-6, the J call TRBJ2-1; 12 bases fit TRBD2. Germline lookup yields CDR1 SGHVS and CDR2 FNYEAQ. The CDR3 spans 15 residues. V lost 5 bases and J lost 6; bases outside the gene matches: 5. The CDR3 DNA is TGTGCCAGCAGCCCCCCTAGCGGGAGGGCCAATGAGCAGTTCTTC. It translates to CASSPPSGRANEQFF. Based on the CDR3 plus reference TRBV7-6 and TRBJ2-1, the full variable domain is GAGVSQSPRYKVTKRGQDVALRCDPISGHVSLYWYRQALGQGPEFLTYFNYEAQQDKSGLPNDRFSAERPEGSISTLTIQRTEQRDSAMYRCASSPPSGRANEQFFGPGTRLTVL.

The gene calls are TRBV5-4 and TRBJ1-1; possibly TRBD1 for D (5 bases). Germline lookup yields CDR1 SGHNT and CDR2 YYREEE (reference sequence). The CDR3 runs to 15 residues. Trimming shortened V by 4 bases and J by 4 bases, and 17 bases separated the two germline ends. Here the CDR3 DNA reads TGTGCCAGCAGCCGGACATGGGTAAAGGGCACTGAAGCTTTCTTT. Translating gives CASSRTWVKGTEAFF.

The chain uses TRBV30 and TRBJ1-5, with 7 bases that match TRBD1. The germline V gene encodes CDR1 GTSNPN and CDR2 SVGIG (reference sequence). CDR3 length: 13 amino acids. V lost 2 bases and J lost 5; bases outside the gene matches: 3. CDR3 nucleotide sequence: TGTGCCTGGAGTTCCGACAGGGATCAGCCCCAGCATTTT. Translated: CAWSSDRDQPQHF. Full variable domain (outside the CDR3, taken from reference TRBV30 and TRBJ1-5): SQTIHQWPATLVQPVGSPLSLECTVEGTSNPNLYWYRQAAGRGLQLLFYSVGIGQISSEVPQNLSASRPQDRQFILSSKKLLLSDSGFYLCAWSSDRDQPQHFGDGTRLSIL.

J is TRBJ1-1 and V is TRBV7-6; perhaps TRBD1 as D (5 bases). Looked up from germline, CDR1 is SGHVS and CDR2 is FNYEAQ. This CDR3 comprises 13 residues. Trimming shortened V by 5 bases and J by 3 bases, and 10 bases separated the two germline ends. The DNA for the CDR3 is TGTGCCAGCAGCCCGCAGGGTTACACTGAAGCTTTCTTT. It specifies CASSPQGYTEAFF.

DNA for the CDR3: TGTGCCAGCAGCTTCAACTATCAGGGAGAGCAGTTCTTC. Amino acids: CASSFNYQGEQFF. V usage is TRBV11-3 and J usage is TRBJ2-1, with a tentative D call TRBD1 (5 bases). The germline V gene has CDR1 SGHNT and CDR2 YENEEA. This CDR3 region has 13 residues. V lost 3 bases to trimming and J lost 10 bases, with 13 bases between them.

This CDR3 reads CASSLGGAPTDTQYF. CDR3 DNA: TGTGCCAGCAGTTTGGGGGGGGCCCCCACAGATACGCAGTATTTT. V and J are TRBV6-5 and TRBJ2-3; D may be TRBD2 (7 bases). The CDR3 contains 15 residues. V was cut by 4 bases and J by 2 bases, with 13 bases left in between. The germline V gene has CDR1 MNHEY and CDR2 SVGAGI.

The chain uses TRBV6-6 and TRBJ1-2; 9 nucleotides agree with TRBD1. CDR1 is MNHNY and CDR2 is SVGAGI in the germline V gene (reference sequence). The CDR3 has 13 amino acids. The J segment lost 4 bases and the V segment lost 10 bases, leaving 7 bases of the junction unmatched. As DNA, the CDR3 is TGTGCCAATAACAGGGGGCCCGCCTATGGCTACACCTTC. It yields the protein CANNRGPAYGYTF.